Following are 25 T cell receptor beta chains from one sample sequenced in a study of T cell clonality in common variable immunodeficiency. TCRdb's table, derived via immunoSEQ multiplex PCR, lists solely in-frame clones and lacks some. The sample shows 30,000 or so clones, none of them appearing just once. Source material: peripheral blood mononuclear cells. The receptors derive from a person between 18 and 75 years old in good health.

This clone was recorded at least ten times. The CDR3 end is not reached by the read, which stops 3 residues before it; the germline J gene fills it in. The chain has TRBV2 and TRBJ2-3; tentatively, D is TRBD1 (6 bases). Trimming pared 5 bases from V and 1 base from J, leaving 22 bases between. Germline CDR1 is SNHLY and CDR2 is FYNNEI. This CDR3 is 18 amino acids long. Partial CDR3 DNA: TGTGCCAGCAGTTTAACCGTCCTCCAGGGGCCGCGCACAGATACG. Translation: CASSLTVLQGPRTDT. The whole CDR3 sequence reads CASSLTVLQGPRTDTQYF.

This clone rates as medium-sized. The read is 3 residues too short to cover the CDR3 end, so that end is filled in from the germline J gene. V usage is TRBV30 and J usage is TRBJ2-3; TRBD2 matches at 8 bases. Germline CDR1 GTSNPN, CDR2 SVGIG (reference sequence). The CDR3 sequence is 13 residues long. V lost 8 bases and J lost 3; bases outside the gene matches: 7. CDR3: CAGTGTRTDTQYF. Incomplete CDR3 DNA: TGTGCCGGAACCGGGACTAGGACAGATACG.

There are many counts of this clone. The CDR3 extends 3 residues past the end of the read, so its final part is completed from the germline J gene. This chain uses TRBV20-1 with TRBJ2-3; 7 bases are shared with TRBD2. The length of the CDR3 is 12 residues. The germline V gene encodes CDR1 DFQATT and CDR2 SNEGSKA (reference sequence). V lost 5 bases to trimming and J lost 6 bases; unmatched junction nucleotides: 5. Incomplete CDR3 DNA: TGCAGTGCTCGTCTGGGGGGGGATACG. This codes for CSARLGGDT. The whole CDR3 sequence reads CSARLGGDTQYF.

This clone was seen at least ten times. The sequenced fragment ends 3 residues before the CDR3 boundary, so the rest is inferred from the germline J gene. This chain uses TRBV2 with TRBJ2-5, with 8 bases identical to TRBD2. Germline CDR1 is SNHLY and CDR2 is FYNNEI. The CDR3 has 13 amino acids. CDR3 DNA, as far as it was read: TGTGCCAGCACGTCGCTGAGCGGGGGTACC. It encodes CASTSLSGGT. The entire CDR3 is CASTSLSGGTQYF. Combining the CDR3 with reference TRBV2 and TRBJ2-5 gives the whole variable domain EPEVTQTPSHQVTQMGQEVILRCVPISNHLYFYWYRQILGQKVEFLVSFYNNEISEKSEIFDDQFSVERPDGSNFTLKIRSTKLEDSAMYFCASTSLSGGTQYFGPGTRLLVL.

This clone has at least ten counts. The read falls 3 residues short of the CDR3 end, and the missing part is taken from the germline J gene. V usage is TRBV5-4 and J usage is TRBJ1-6, with 7 nucleotides matching TRBD1. Germline CDR1 reads SGHNT; CDR2 reads YYREEE (reference sequence). V trimming: 3 bases; J trimming: 7 bases; junction bases outside the gene matches: 4. This CDR3 is built from 14 residues. This CDR3 reads CASSSGQQNSPLHF. CDR3 bases read: TGTGCCAGCAGCTCGGGACAGCAGAATTCACCC. Based on the CDR3 plus reference TRBV5-4 and TRBJ1-6, the full variable domain is ETGVTQSPTHLIKTRGQQVTLRCSSQSGHNTVSWYQQALGQGPQFIFQYYREEENGRGNFPPRFSGLQFPNYSSELNVNALELDDSALYLCASSSGQQNSPLHFGNGTRLTVT.

The table lists this clone with many counts. The read is 3 residues too short to cover the CDR3 end, so that end is filled in from the germline J gene. This sequence joins TRBV7-8 and TRBJ1-2; 7 bases are shared with TRBD1. Germline assignment: CDR1 SGHVS and CDR2 FQNEAQ. The J segment lost 3 bases and the V segment lost 5 bases, leaving 15 bases of the junction unmatched. This CDR3 has 17 residues. CDR3 DNA (partial): TGTGCCAGCAGCCCACGGGGACAGCAACCTACTTACTATGGC. This codes for CASSPRGQQPTYYG. The whole CDR3 sequence is CASSPRGQQPTYYGYTF.

To note about this clone: The read falls 3 residues short of the CDR3 end, and the missing part is taken from the germline J gene. This chain links TRBV7-9 with TRBJ2-4, with TRBD1 matching 7 bases. The CDR3 runs to 15 residues. Germline-derived CDR1 and CDR2 are SEHNR and FQNEAQ (reference sequence). The covered CDR3 bases are TGTGCCAGCAGCCCCCAGGGACAGCCTAACTATGGT. This gives the protein CASSPQGQPNYG. The whole CDR3 protein reads CASSPQGQPNYGQYF.

There are many counts of this clone. The CDR3 sequence: CASSPTDWPGEQYF. Partial CDR3 DNA: TGTGCCAGCAGTCCCACGGATTGGCCGGGCGAG. The V gene is TRBV28, the J gene TRBJ2-7; unclear D gene. The read is 3 residues too short to cover the CDR3 end, so that end is filled in from the germline J gene. V lost 5 bases and J 6 bases, leaving 17 bases between the germline ends. This CDR3 is 14 amino acids long. The germline CDR1 and CDR2 sequences are MDHEN and SYDVKM.

This clone was counted ten times or more. Coverage ceases 3 residues before the CDR3 finishes, and the germline J gene fills in the end. The chain carries TRBV5-1 and TRBJ1-1; D unresolved. Trimming left V 2 bases short and J 5 bases short, with 10 bases between. CDR3 length: 13 amino acids. CDR1 SGHRS and CDR2 YFSETQ come from the germline V gene. The sequenced CDR3 bases are TGCGCCAGCAGCTTCCTCCAAGGGACTGAA. Protein: CASSFLQGTE. The complete CDR3 sequence is CASSFLQGTEAFF.

Points on this clone: The DNA ends 3 residues before the CDR3 does, and the rest of the CDR3 is filled in from the germline J gene. This chain joins TRBV11-2 and TRBJ1-5; D gene ambiguous. This CDR3 is built from 11 residues. Trimming removed 5 bases from V and 4 bases from J, with 3 bases in between. CDR1 and CDR2 from the germline V gene are SGHAT and FQNNGV. The sequenced CDR3 bases are TGTGCCAGCAGCCTTAATCAGCCC. It is translated as CASSLNQP. The whole CDR3 region reads CASSLNQPQHF.

This clone was seen ten or more times. The read terminates 3 residues before the CDR3 end, so the remaining end is supplied by the germline J gene. V gene TRBV5-4 combines with J gene TRBJ2-5; D may be TRBD1 (6 bases). The CDR3 covers 13 residues. Looked up from germline, CDR1 is SGHNT and CDR2 is YYREEE (reference sequence). The ends were cut back, 4 bases at V and 2 bases at J, with 9 bases in the middle. CDR3 DNA, as far as it was read: TGTGCCAGCAGCCCAGGACAGCAAGAGACC. It codes for CASSPGQQET. The full-length CDR3 reads as CASSPGQQETQYF.

This clone was found many times. The sequenced fragment ends 3 residues before the CDR3 boundary, so the rest is inferred from the germline J gene. The rearrangement links TRBV29-1 to TRBJ2-1; TRBD2 might be the D (6 bases). V gave up 7 bases and J gave up 1 base, with 14 bases separating them. CDR1 and CDR2 (germline): SQVTM, ANQGSEA. The CDR3 runs 14 residues. The CDR3 protein is CSAEGGDSYNEQFF. CDR3 DNA (partial): TGCAGCGCCGAGGGCGGGGATTCCTACAATGAG.

This clone was recorded at least ten times. The DNA ends 3 residues before the CDR3 does, and the rest of the CDR3 is filled in from the germline J gene. This chain links TRBV5-6 with TRBJ2-1; 14 bases map to TRBD2. Trimming took 3 bases from V and 8 from J; bases not matched to a gene: 4. Germline loops: CDR1 SGHDT, CDR2 YYEEEE. This CDR3 is 15 amino acids long. This chain's CDR3 is CASSSPGLAGDEQFF. The covered CDR3 bases are TGTGCCAGCAGCTCGCCGGGACTAGCGGGAGATGAG.

Many counts were recorded for this clone. The missing CDR3 end, 3 residues past where the read stops, is filled in from the germline J gene. The V gene is TRBV5-8, the J gene TRBJ2-3, with a weak D call TRBD1 (5 bases). There are 13 residues in the CDR3. Germline assignment: CDR1 SGHTS and CDR2 YDEGEE. The V gene lost 1 base and the J gene lost 6 bases, with 9 bases spanning the gap. CDR3 DNA (partial): TGTGCCAGCAGCTTGAGGGGCGCGGATACG. Residues: CASSLRGADT. The whole CDR3 region reads CASSLRGADTQYF.

This clone was observed a few times. The CDR3 end falls 3 residues outside the read, so it is completed with the germline J gene. This chain connects TRBV18 to TRBJ2-4; D gene unclear. CDR1 is KGHSH and CDR2 is LQKENI in the germline V gene. CDR3 length: 14 amino acids. Partial CDR3 DNA: TGTGCCAGCTCATCATCCCCACTTCTACCTGGT. This gives the protein CASSSSPLLPG. The entire CDR3 sequence reads CASSSSPLLPGQYF.

In its sample, this clone was seen many times. The DNA ends 3 residues before the CDR3 does, and the rest of the CDR3 is filled in from the germline J gene. The chain couples TRBV5-4 to TRBJ2-3; weak D call: TRBD1 (6 bases). The V gene's germline CDR1 is SGHNT and CDR2 YYREEE (reference sequence). The CDR3 contains 13 residues. The V and J ends lost 3 bases and 5 bases respectively, with 10 bases between them. CDR3 in amino acids: CASSSRGGDTQYF. The CDR3 DNA, read in part, is TGTGCCAGCAGCTCGAGAGGGGGAGATACG.

This clone occurred many times. The read finishes 3 residues shy of the CDR3 end, and the germline J gene is used to complete it. This chain joins TRBV2 and TRBJ1-3; D call uncertain. V was clipped by 5 bases and J by 3 bases, with 8 bases between them. The CDR3 spans 13 residues. From germline, CDR1 is SNHLY and CDR2 FYNNEI. The sequenced part of the CDR3 DNA is TGTGCCAGCAGTCTGGCCGATGGAAACACC. It is translated as CASSLADGNT. The whole CDR3 sequence is CASSLADGNTIYF.

This clone was recorded a few times. The read terminates 3 residues before the CDR3 end, so the remaining end is supplied by the germline J gene. This chain connects TRBV30 to TRBJ1-2; D ambiguous. The CDR3 length is 12 residues. CDR1 GTSNPN and CDR2 SVGIG come from the germline V gene (reference sequence). CDR3 bases read: TGTGCCTGGAGTGCCATGCTGGGCGAC. Protein: CAWSAMLGD. The CDR3 reads in full as CAWSAMLGDYTF.

As for this clone: The read ends 3 residues shy of where the CDR3 ends; the end is completed using the germline J gene. The chain links TRBV19 to TRBJ2-7, with D maybe TRBD1 (5 bases). Germline CDR1 is LNHDA and CDR2 is SQIVND (reference sequence). Trimming removed 7 bases from V and 2 bases from J, with 18 bases in between. The CDR3 totals 15 residues. The covered CDR3 bases are TGTGCCAGTACCGCAGATGGGCAGGGTCCCTACGAG. This codes for CASTADGQGPYE. The whole CDR3 protein reads CASTADGQGPYEQYF. Using reference TRBV19 and TRBJ2-7 for the parts outside the CDR3, the full variable domain is DGGITQSPKYLFRKEGQNVTLSCEQNLNHDAMYWYRQDPGQGLRLIYYSQIVNDFQKGDIAEGYSVSREKKESFPLTVTSAQKNPTAFYLCASTADGQGPYEQYFGPGTRLTVT.

Concerning this clone itself: The CDR3 end is not reached by the read, which stops 3 residues before it; the germline J gene fills it in. The chain joins TRBV20-1 to TRBJ1-2, with D possibly TRBD1 on 6 matching bases. The CDR3 extends over 14 amino acids. CDR1 is DFQATT, CDR2 SNEGSKA, per germline (reference sequence). The sequenced part of the CDR3 DNA is TGCAGCCCACTAGCGGGGGGGAGGACAGATACC. Its translation: CSPLAGGRTDT. The complete CDR3 protein is CSPLAGGRTDTYTF.

This clone occurred many times. The CDR3: CAWSVGDIYGYTF. The DNA read from the CDR3 is TGTGCCTGGAGTGTAGGGGACATCTATGGC. The chain carries TRBV30 and TRBJ1-2, with D tentatively TRBD1 (6 bases). The read terminates 3 residues before the CDR3 end, so the remaining end is supplied by the germline J gene. The CDR3 contains 13 residues. The V end lost 0 bases, the J end lost 4 bases, and 9 bases lay between the germline ends. The germline gives CDR1 GTSNPN, CDR2 SVGIG (reference sequence).

This clone occurred many times. The read ends 3 residues early relative to the CDR3; the germline J gene fills the gap. The chain recombines TRBV20-1 with TRBJ1-2; perhaps TRBD1 as D (5 bases). The CDR3 extends over 13 amino acids. V was clipped by 3 bases and J by 4 bases, with 12 bases between them. Germline values: CDR1 DFQATT, CDR2 SNEGSKA (reference sequence). CDR3 bases read: TGCAGTGCTAGGGAACAGGAGGGCTATGGC. It translates to CSAREQEGYG. The entire CDR3 reads CSAREQEGYGYTF.

This clone has ten or more counts. Incomplete CDR3 DNA: TGTGCCAGTAGTAGAGGGCAGCATGAAAAG. Amino acids: CASSRGQHEK. From start to end, the CDR3 is CASSRGQHEKLFF. The rearrangement links TRBV19 to TRBJ2-2, with D perhaps matching TRBD2 (5 bases). The read terminates 3 residues before the CDR3 end, so the remaining end is supplied by the germline J gene. Per germline, CDR1 LNHDA and CDR2 SQIVND (reference sequence). The CDR3 has 13 residues.

This clone occurred many times. The DNA ends 3 residues before the CDR3 does, and the rest of the CDR3 is filled in from the germline J gene. The same CDR3 also results from other DNA sequences found in this sample. V is TRBV20-1 and J is TRBJ1-1; D possibly corresponds to TRBD1 (6 bases). The CDR3 totals 15 residues. Trimming stripped 0 bases from V and 7 bases from J, with 18 bases between. CDR1 and CDR2 from the germline V gene are DFQATT and SNEGSKA (reference sequence). The CDR3 spells CSARDQGRGEGEAFF. The part of the CDR3 DNA that was read is TGCAGTGCTAGAGATCAGGGCAGGGGAGAGGGTGAA.

This clone came up many times. Read data end 3 residues before the CDR3 end; the end is taken from the germline J gene. V gene TRBV12-3 or TRBV12-4 combines with J gene TRBJ2-7; 11 bases match TRBD2. Trimming at V came to 5 bases and at J to 3 bases, leaving 6 bases not matched to a gene. CDR3 size: 15 residues. The CDR3: CASSALTSGNYEQYF. The part of the CDR3 DNA that was read is TGTGCCAGCAGTGCTCTGACTAGCGGGAACTACGAG.